The T cell receptor beta chain described here comes from a study of T cell responses to AZD1222 COVID-19 vaccine. CDR3 size: 15 residues. The germline CDR1 and CDR2 sequences are LNHNV and YYDKDF (reference sequence). V lost 1 base and J lost 3; bases outside the gene matches: 4. The method was immunoSEQ multiplex PCR; TCRdb's version includes in-frame clones alone and lacks a portion of them. The sample lists 100,000 or so clones, about 90% seen once, with over 2% in the top ten. The sample was peripheral blood, taken 28 days after the second AZD1222 dose. The chain employs TRBV15 and TRBJ2-7; 9 bases match TRBD1. This receptor was taken from an adult who received the AZD1222 COVID-19 vaccine. In nucleotides, the CDR3 is TGTGCCACCAGCAGAGTGGGACAGGGTCTCTACGAGCAGTACTTC. Translating gives CATSRVGQGLYEQYF. Filled out from reference TRBV15 and TRBJ2-7, the complete variable domain reads DAMVIQNPRYQVTQFGKPVTLSCSQTLNHNVMYWYQQKSSQAPKLLFHYYDKDFNNEADTPDNFQSRRPNTSFCFLDIRSPGLGDTAMYLCATSRVGQGLYEQYFGPGTRLTVT.